This T cell receptor (beta chain) emerged from a study of blood T cell repertoires in COVID-19. Study-level background: The United States, Italy and Spain provided the acute and convalescent COVID-19 samples. Nucleic acid was either cDNA or gDNA, and it came from T cells, B-cell-depleted T cells, or PBMCs.

Authors' data handling: The assay estimated nucleated cells by amplifying reference gene primers. Libraries were prepared by immunoSEQ multiplex PCR; TCRdb keeps only in-frame clonotypes and omits some of them. D and trimming were read from the DNA, whereas the V and J calls and clone size are those reported in that table. Seen here are about 120,000 clones, around nine tenths observed once, and the top ten hold more than 2%. This clone has only one observation. Trimming removed 6 bases from V and 0 bases from J; junction bases left unmatched: 2. Germline CDR1 and CDR2: WSHSY and SAAADI. CDR3 length: 14 residues.

This TCR was recovered from a woman between 45 and 65 years old with acute or convalescent COVID-19. The sample consisted of peripheral blood. The chain carries TRBV10-2 and TRBJ2-1; TRBD2 matches at 7 bases. CDR3 in DNA: TGCGCCAGCAGCGGGAGGAGCTCCTACAATGAGCAGTTCTTC. Its translation is CASSGRSSYNEQFF.